This TCR beta chain was found in a study of blood T cell repertoires in COVID-19. The overall study: PBMCs, B-cell-depleted T cells, or T cells were the source of the cDNA or gDNA that made up the material.

CDR3 length: 14 amino acids. CDR1 and CDR2 from the germline V gene are MNHNS and SASEGT. Comment on this clone: The junction departs from the called germline gene at one end, perhaps through a read error.

Authors' analysis steps: Scientists estimated how many nucleated cells there were by amplifying reference gene primers. Assay used: immunoSEQ multiplex PCR; TCRdb lists only in-frame clones, some missing. V and J calls plus clone size are reproduced from that table; the DNA served to infer D and trimming. Here the sample spans around 140,000 clones, around 78% being singletons. The receptor's source is a woman aged 55 to 70 with acute or convalescent COVID-19. The sequenced material came from peripheral blood. This chain connects TRBV6-1 to TRBJ2-3; TRBD2 agrees at 13 bases. DNA of the CDR3: TGTGCCAGCAGTGAATCCGGGACTAGCGGGATCGTTCTTTTT. This translates into CASSESGTSGIVLF.